This T cell receptor beta chain was found in a study of T cell repertoires in cytomegalovirus infection. As for the study in general: Public TCR beta signatures indicated both CMV infection and matching HLA type.

Regarding this clonotype: As yet, its antigen is unknown.

The study, taken as a whole, reports: The cumulative frequency of public TCR beta families identified carriers of CMV plus the relevant HLA.

TCRdb used MiXCR to reprocess the reads, holding one entry per CDR3 protein. The table has about 500,000 distinct CDR3 sequences, 25% to 35% seen once. V lost 3 bases and J lost 7; bases outside the gene matches: 7. The CDR3 extends over 14 amino acids. Here the sequenced sample was cultured PBMCs, taken from culture after CMV antigen stimulation. The rearrangement uses TRBV12-3 or TRBV12-4 and TRBJ1-2; 8 nucleotides align to TRBD1. The TCR sequence derives from a human donor in good health (CMV status not recorded). Some clones in this sample may be carry-over from other donors' samples. The CDR3 loop reads CASSFRQGSSGYTF. In DNA, the CDR3 is TGTGCCAGCAGTTTCCGACAGGGGTCTAGTGGCTACACCTTC.